This TCR beta chain derives from a study of PD-L1 blockade in urothelial cancer. Study overall: Administration of atezolizumab to patients began at some point between 2013 and 2015, at 1,200 mg intravenously every 3 weeks. Researchers looked at the blood 3 weeks (second dose) and 6 weeks after treatment began.

With respect to this clone: Its antigen is not known.

Sequencing was performed with immunoSEQ multiplex PCR; in TCRdb, only in-frame clones are kept and a portion is missing. The sample has around 33,000 clones, around 79% seen once. Study-wide findings and caveats: Tumor-associated clones in the blood of durable-benefit patients grew more at 3 weeks.

CDR1 is MNHEY and CDR2 is SMNVEV in the germline V gene (reference sequence). The V gene end was trimmed by 6 bases and the J gene end by 7 bases; junction bases not matched to a gene: 4. The CDR3 has 12 amino acids. The sequence was collected from a man in his sixties or seventies with urothelial cancer. This sequence joins TRBV27 and TRBJ1-2, with 8 bases aligning to TRBD1. Source: PBMCs, taken around atezolizumab (anti-PD-L1) treatment. CDR3 DNA: TGTGCCAGCAGGCACAGGGGGTCTGGCTACACCTTC. Translation: CASRHRGSGYTF.